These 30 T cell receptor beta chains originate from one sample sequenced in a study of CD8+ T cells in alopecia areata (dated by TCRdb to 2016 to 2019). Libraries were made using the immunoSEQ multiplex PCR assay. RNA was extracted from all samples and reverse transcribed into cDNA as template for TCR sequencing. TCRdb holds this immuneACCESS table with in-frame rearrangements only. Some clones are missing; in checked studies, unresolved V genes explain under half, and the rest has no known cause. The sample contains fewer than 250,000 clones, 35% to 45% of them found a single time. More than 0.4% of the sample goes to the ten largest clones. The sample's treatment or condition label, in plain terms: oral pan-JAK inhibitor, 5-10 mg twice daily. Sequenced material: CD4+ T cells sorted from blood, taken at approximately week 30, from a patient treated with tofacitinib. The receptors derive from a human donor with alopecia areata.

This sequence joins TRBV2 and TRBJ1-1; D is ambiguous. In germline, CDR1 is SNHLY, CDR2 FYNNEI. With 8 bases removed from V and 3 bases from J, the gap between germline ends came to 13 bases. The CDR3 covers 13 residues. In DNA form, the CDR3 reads TGTGCCAGCTCGGTAAGGCCGGACACTGAAGCTTTCTTT. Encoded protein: CASSVRPDTEAFF. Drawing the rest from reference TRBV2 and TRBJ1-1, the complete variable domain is EPEVTQTPSHQVTQMGQEVILRCVPISNHLYFYWYRQILGQKVEFLVSFYNNEISEKSEIFDDQFSVERPDGSNFTLKIRSTKLEDSAMYFCASSVRPDTEAFFGQGTRLTVV.

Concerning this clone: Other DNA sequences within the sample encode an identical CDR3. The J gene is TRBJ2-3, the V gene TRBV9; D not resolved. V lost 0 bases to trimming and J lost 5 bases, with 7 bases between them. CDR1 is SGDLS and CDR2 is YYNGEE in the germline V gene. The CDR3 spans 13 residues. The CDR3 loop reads CASSVVPGDTQYF. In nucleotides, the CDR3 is TGTGCCAGCAGCGTAGTTCCCGGAGATACGCAGTATTTT.

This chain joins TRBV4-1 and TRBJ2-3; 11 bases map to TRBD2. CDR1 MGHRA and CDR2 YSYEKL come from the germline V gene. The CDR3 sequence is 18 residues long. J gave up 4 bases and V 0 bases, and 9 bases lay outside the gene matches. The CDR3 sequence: CASSQENLAGGSADTQYF. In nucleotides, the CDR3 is TGCGCCAGCAGCCAAGAAAATCTAGCGGGAGGATCGGCAGATACGCAGTATTTT.

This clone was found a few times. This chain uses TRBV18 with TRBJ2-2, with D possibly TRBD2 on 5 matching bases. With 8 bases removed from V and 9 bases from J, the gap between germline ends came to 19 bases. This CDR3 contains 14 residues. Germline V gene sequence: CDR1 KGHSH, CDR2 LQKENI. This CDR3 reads CASRHGMQNWELFF. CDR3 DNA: TGTGCCAGCCGACACGGGATGCAAAACTGGGAGCTGTTTTTT. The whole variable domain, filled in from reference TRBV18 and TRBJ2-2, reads NAGVMQNPRHLVRRRGQEARLRCSPMKGHSHVYWYRQLPEEGLKFMVYLQKENIIDESGMPKERFSAEFPKEGPSILRIQQVVRGDSAAYFCASRHGMQNWELFFGEGSRLTVL.

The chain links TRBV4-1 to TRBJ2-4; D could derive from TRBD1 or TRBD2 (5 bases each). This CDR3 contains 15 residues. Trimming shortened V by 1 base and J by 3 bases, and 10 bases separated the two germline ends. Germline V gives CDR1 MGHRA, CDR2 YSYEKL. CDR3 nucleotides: TGCGCCAGCAGCCAAGTCGGGACCCGCAAAAACATTCAGTACTTC. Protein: CASSQVGTRKNIQYF.

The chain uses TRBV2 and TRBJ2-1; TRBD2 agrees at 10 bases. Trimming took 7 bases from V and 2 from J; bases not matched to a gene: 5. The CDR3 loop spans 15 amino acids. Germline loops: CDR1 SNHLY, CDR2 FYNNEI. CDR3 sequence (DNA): TGTGCCAGCACCGGACTAGCGGAAACCTACAATGAGCAGTTCTTC. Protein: CASTGLAETYNEQFF. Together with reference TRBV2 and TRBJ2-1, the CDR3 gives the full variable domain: EPEVTQTPSHQVTQMGQEVILRCVPISNHLYFYWYRQILGQKVEFLVSFYNNEISEKSEIFDDQFSVERPDGSNFTLKIRSTKLEDSAMYFCASTGLAETYNEQFFGPGTRLTVL.

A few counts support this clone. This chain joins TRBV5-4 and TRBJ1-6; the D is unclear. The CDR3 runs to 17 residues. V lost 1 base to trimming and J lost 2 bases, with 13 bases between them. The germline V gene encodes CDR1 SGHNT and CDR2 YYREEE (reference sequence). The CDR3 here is CASSLKASRAYNSPLHF. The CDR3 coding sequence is TGTGCCAGCAGCTTGAAAGCGAGTAGGGCCTATAATTCACCCCTCCACTTT.

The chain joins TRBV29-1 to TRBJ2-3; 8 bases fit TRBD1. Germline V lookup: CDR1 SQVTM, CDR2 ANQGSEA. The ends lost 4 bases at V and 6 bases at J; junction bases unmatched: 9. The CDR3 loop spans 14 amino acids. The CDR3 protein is CSVGGQAGVDTQYF. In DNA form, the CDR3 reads TGCAGCGTTGGGGGACAGGCTGGGGTGGATACGCAGTATTTT.

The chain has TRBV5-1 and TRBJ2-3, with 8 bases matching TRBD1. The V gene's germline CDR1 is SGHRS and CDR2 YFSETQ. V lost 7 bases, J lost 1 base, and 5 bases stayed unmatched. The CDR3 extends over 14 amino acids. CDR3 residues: CASVPGQGTDTQYF. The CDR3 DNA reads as TGCGCCAGCGTCCCGGGACAGGGCACAGATACGCAGTATTTT.

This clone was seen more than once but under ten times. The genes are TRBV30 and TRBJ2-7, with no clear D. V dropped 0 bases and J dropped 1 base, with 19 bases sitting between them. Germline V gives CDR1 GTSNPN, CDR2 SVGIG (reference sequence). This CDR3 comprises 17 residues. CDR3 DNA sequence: TGTGCCTGGAGTGTACCGTCGCAGGCATCATTATCCTACGAGCAGTACTTC. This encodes CAWSVPSQASLSYEQYF. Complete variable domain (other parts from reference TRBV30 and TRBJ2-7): SQTIHQWPATLVQPVGSPLSLECTVEGTSNPNLYWYRQAAGRGLQLLFYSVGIGQISSEVPQNLSASRPQDRQFILSSKKLLLSDSGFYLCAWSVPSQASLSYEQYFGPGTRLTVT.

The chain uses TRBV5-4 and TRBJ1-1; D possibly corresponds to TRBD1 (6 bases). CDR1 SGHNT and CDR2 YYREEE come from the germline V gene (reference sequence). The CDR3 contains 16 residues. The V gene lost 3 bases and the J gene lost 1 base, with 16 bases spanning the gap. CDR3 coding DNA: TGTGCCAGCAGCTGGAACCCGGGACACCAGAACACTGAAGCTTTCTTT. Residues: CASSWNPGHQNTEAFF.

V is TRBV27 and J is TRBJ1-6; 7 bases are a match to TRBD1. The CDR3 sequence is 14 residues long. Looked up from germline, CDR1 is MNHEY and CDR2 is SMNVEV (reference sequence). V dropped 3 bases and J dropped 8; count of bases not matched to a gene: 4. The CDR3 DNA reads TGTGCCAGCAGTTTGACAGGGTCTGATTCACCCCTCCACTTT. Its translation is CASSLTGSDSPLHF.

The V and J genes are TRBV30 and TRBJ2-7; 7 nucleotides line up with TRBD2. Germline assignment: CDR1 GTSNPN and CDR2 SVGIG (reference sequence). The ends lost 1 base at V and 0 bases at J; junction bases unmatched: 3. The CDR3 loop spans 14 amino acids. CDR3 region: CAWSEASGSYEQYF. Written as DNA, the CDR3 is TGTGCCTGGAGTGAAGCTAGCGGCTCCTACGAGCAGTACTTC. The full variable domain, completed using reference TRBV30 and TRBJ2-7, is SQTIHQWPATLVQPVGSPLSLECTVEGTSNPNLYWYRQAAGRGLQLLFYSVGIGQISSEVPQNLSASRPQDRQFILSSKKLLLSDSGFYLCAWSEASGSYEQYFGPGTRLTVT.

CDR3 in amino acids: CASSPGQVGDTQYF. The CDR3, as DNA: TGTGCCAGCAGCCCAGGACAGGTCGGGGATACGCAGTATTTT. The chain combines TRBV7-9 with TRBJ2-3; TRBD1 agrees at 7 bases. The CDR3 loop spans 14 amino acids. Trimming removed 5 bases from V and 6 bases from J; junction bases left unmatched: 8. Germline V gene sequence: CDR1 SEHNR, CDR2 FQNEAQ (reference sequence).

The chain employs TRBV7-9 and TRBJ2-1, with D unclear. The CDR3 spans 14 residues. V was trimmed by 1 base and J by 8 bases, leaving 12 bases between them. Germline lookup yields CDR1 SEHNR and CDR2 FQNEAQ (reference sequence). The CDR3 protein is CASSLEGPSYEQFF. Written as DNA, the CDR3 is TGTGCCAGCAGCTTAGAAGGGCCTTCGTATGAGCAGTTCTTC.

CDR3 residues: CASNQGTGEFF. As DNA, the CDR3 is TGTGCCAGCAACCAAGGGACAGGGGAGTTCTTC. The chain carries TRBV6-1 and TRBJ2-1; TRBD1 matches 10 bases. Germline lookup yields CDR1 MNHNS and CDR2 SASEGT. The CDR3 length is 11 residues. Unmatched junction bases numbered 5, after V lost 7 bases and J lost 14 bases.

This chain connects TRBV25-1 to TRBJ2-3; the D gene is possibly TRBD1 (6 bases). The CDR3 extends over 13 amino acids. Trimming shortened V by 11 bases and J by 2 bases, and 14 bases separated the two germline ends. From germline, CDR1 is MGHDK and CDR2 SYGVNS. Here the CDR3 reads CAARQEYTDTQYF. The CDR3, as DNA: TGTGCCGCTCGACAGGAATACACAGATACGCAGTATTTT.

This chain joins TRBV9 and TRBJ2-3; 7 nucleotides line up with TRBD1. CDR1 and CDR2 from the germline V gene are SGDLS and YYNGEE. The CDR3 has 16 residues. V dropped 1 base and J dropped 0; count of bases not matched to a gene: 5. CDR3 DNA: TGTGCCAGCAGCGTAAAGAGGGGGCAAAGCACAGATACGCAGTATTTT. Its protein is CASSVKRGQSTDTQYF.

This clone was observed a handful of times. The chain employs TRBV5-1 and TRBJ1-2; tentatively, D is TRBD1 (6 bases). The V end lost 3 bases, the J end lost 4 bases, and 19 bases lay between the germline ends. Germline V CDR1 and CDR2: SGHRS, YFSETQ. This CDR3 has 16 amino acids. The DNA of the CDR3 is TGCGCCAGCAGCTCAAGGGACATGTTGTTTTCCTATGGCTACACCTTC. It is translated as CASSSRDMLFSYGYTF.

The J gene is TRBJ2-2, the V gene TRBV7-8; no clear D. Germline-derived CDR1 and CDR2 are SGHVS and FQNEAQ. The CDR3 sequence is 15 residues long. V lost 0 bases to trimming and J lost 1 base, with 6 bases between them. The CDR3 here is CASSLAGLNTGELFF. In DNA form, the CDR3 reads TGTGCCAGCAGCTTAGCGGGCCTGAACACCGGGGAGCTGTTTTTT.

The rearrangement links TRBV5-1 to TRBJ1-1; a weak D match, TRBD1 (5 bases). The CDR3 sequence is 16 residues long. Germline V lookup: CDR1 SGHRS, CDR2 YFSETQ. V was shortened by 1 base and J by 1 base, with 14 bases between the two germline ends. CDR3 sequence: CASSLWAGTSNTEAFF. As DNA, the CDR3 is TGCGCCAGCAGCTTGTGGGCCGGGACGTCGAACACTGAAGCTTTCTTT. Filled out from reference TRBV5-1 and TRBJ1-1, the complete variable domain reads KAGVTQTPRYLIKTRGQQVTLSCSPISGHRSVSWYQQTPGQGLQFLFEYFSETQRNKGNFPGRFSGRQFSNSRSEMNVSTLELGDSALYLCASSLWAGTSNTEAFFGQGTRLTVV.

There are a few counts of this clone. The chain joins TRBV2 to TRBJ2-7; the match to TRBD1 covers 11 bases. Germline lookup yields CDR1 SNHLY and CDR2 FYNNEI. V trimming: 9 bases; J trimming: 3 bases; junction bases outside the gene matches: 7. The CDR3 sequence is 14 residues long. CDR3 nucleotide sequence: TGTGCCAGTGACCGGGACAGGGGGGGCTACGAGCAGTACTTC. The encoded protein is CASDRDRGGYEQYF. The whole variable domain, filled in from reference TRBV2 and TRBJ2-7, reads EPEVTQTPSHQVTQMGQEVILRCVPISNHLYFYWYRQILGQKVEFLVSFYNNEISEKSEIFDDQFSVERPDGSNFTLKIRSTKLEDSAMYFCASDRDRGGYEQYFGPGTRLTVT.

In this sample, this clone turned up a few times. In DNA form, the CDR3 reads TGTGCCAGCAGCTTAGAGGGGCACCTCTACAATGAGCAGTTCTTC. Translating it yields CASSLEGHLYNEQFF. This chain uses TRBV7-8 with TRBJ2-1; tentatively, D is TRBD1 (5 bases). CDR1 and CDR2 (germline): SGHVS, FQNEAQ. The CDR3 is 15 amino acids. V was pared by 1 base and J by 3 bases, with 10 bases between. Complete variable domain (other parts from reference TRBV7-8 and TRBJ2-1): GAGVSQSPRYKVAKRGQDVALRCDPISGHVSLFWYQQALGQGPEFLTYFQNEAQLDKSGLPSDRFFAERPEGSVSTLKIQRTQQEDSAVYLCASSLEGHLYNEQFFGPGTRLTVL.

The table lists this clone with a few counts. The CDR3 DNA sequence: TGCGCCAGCAGCCAAGGGACGCTCCGGGACTCACCCCTCCACTTT. Protein sequence: CASSQGTLRDSPLHF. The V call is TRBV4-1, the J call TRBJ1-6, with D possibly matching TRBD1 (5 bases). Trimming pared 1 base from V and 10 bases from J, leaving 14 bases between. The CDR3 is 15 residues long. The germline V gene encodes CDR1 MGHRA and CDR2 YSYEKL.

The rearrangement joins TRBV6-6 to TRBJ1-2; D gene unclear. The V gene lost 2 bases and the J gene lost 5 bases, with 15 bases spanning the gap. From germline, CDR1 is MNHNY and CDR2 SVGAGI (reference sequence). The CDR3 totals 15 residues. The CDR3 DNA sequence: TGTGCCAGCAGTTACCCGGTTGACATTCGGTATGGCTACACCTTC. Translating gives CASSYPVDIRYGYTF.

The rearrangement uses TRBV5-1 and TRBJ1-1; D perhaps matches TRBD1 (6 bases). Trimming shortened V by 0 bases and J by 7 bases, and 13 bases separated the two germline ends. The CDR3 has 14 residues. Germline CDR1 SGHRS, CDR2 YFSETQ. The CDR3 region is CASSLVTGRDEAFF. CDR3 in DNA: TGCGCCAGCAGCTTGGTGACAGGTCGTGATGAAGCTTTCTTT.

CDR3 sequence reads: CASSPSGQTNTEAFF. The CDR3 DNA sequence: TGTGCCAGCTCACCCTCGGGACAGACGAACACTGAAGCTTTCTTT. This sequence joins TRBV18 and TRBJ1-1; 7 bases line up with TRBD1. The CDR3 covers 15 residues. V was pared by 3 bases and J by 1 base, with 5 bases of the junction left unmatched. From germline, CDR1 is KGHSH and CDR2 LQKENI.

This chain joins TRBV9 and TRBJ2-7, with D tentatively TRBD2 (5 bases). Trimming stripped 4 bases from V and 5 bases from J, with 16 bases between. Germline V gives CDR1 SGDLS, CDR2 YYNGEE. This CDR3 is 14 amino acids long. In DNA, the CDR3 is TGTGCCAGCAGCCCCGAGGGATATGGGAACGAGCAGTACTTC. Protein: CASSPEGYGNEQYF.

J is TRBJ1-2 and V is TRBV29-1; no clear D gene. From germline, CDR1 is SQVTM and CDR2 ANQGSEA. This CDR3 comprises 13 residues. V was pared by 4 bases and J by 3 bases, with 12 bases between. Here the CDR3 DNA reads TGCAGCGTTGTATTAGGCGTGGACTATGGCTACACCTTC. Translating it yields CSVVLGVDYGYTF.

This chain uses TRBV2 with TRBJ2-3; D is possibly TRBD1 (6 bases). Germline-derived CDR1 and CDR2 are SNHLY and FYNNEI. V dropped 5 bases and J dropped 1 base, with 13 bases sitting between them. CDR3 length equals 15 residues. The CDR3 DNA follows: TGTGCCAGCAGTCCTCAGGGGTTTGGCACAGATACGCAGTATTTT. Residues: CASSPQGFGTDTQYF.